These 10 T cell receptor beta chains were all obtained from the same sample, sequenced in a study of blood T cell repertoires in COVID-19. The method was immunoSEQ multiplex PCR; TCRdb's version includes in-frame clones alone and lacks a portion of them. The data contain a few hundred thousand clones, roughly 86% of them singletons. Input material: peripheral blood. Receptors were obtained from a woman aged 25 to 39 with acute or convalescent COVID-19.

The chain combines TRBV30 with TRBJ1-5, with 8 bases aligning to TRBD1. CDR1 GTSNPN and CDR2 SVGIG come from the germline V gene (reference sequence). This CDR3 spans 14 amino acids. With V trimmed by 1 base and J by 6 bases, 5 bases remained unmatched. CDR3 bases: TGTGCCTGGAGTGGCGGACAGGGTGCTCAGCCCCAGCATTTT. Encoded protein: CAWSGGQGAQPQHF.

The DNA of the CDR3 is TGTGCCAGCGGAACAACAGGGACCGAGCAGTACTTC. Translating it yields CASGTTGTEQYF. The J gene is TRBJ2-7, the V gene TRBV9; the D gene is possibly TRBD1 (6 bases). The V gene's germline CDR1 is SGDLS and CDR2 YYNGEE. V was cut by 7 bases and J by 6 bases, with 14 bases left in between. The CDR3 length is 12 residues.

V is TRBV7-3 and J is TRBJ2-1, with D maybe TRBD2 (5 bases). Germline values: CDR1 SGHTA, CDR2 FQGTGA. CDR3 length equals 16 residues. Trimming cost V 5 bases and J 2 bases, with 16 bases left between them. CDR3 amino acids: CASSQIPADAYNEQFF. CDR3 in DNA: TGTGCCAGCAGCCAAATCCCAGCGGACGCCTACAATGAGCAGTTCTTC.

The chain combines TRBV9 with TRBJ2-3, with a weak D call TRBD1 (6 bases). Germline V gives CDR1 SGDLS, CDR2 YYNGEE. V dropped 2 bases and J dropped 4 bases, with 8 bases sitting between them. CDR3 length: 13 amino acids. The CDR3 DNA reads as TGTGCCAGCAGCGTCTGGGGGCCAGATACGCAGTATTTT. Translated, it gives CASSVWGPDTQYF.

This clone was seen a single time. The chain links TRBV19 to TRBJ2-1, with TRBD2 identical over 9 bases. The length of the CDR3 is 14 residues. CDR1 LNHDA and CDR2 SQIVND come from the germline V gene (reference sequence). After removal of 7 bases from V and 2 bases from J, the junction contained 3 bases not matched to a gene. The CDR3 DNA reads TGTGCCAGTACCCGGACTAGCGCCTACAATGAGCAGTTCTTC. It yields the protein CASTRTSAYNEQFF.

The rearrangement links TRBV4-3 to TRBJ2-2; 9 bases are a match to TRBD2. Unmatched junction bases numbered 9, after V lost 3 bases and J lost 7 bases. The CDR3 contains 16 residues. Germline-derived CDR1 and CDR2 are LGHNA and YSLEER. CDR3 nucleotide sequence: TGCGCCAGCAGCCACCCGATAGCGGGAGTAATCGGGGAGCTGTTTTTT. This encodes CASSHPIAGVIGELFF.

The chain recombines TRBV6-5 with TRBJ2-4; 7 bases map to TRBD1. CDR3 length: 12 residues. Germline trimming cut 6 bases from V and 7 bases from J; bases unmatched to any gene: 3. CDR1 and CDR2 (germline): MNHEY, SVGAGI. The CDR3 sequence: CASRLQGNIQYF. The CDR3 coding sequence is TGTGCCAGCAGACTACAGGGGAACATTCAGTACTTC.

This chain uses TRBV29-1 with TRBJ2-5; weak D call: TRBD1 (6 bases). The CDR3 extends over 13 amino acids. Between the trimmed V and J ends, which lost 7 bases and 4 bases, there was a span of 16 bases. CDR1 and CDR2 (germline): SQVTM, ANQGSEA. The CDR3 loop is CSDWTARRETQYF. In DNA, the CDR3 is TGCAGCGACTGGACAGCCAGAAGAGAGACCCAGTACTTC.

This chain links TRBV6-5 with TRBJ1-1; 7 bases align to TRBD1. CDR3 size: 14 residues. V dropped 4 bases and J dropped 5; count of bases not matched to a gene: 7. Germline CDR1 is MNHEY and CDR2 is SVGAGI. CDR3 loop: CASSWTGGRTEAFF. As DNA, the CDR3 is TGTGCCAGCAGTTGGACAGGTGGGAGGACTGAAGCTTTCTTT.

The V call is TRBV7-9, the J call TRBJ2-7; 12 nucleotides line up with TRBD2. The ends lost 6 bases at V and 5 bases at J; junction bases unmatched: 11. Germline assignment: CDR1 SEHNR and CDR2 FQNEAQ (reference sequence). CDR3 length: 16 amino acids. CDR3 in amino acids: CASSLTSGRGEDEQYF. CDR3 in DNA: TGTGCCAGCAGTCTGACTAGCGGGAGAGGCGAAGACGAGCAGTACTTC.